Detailed here is one T cell receptor beta chain. The antigen is undetermined. Nonspecific anti-CD3/anti-CD28 bead stimulation represents the broad CD4+ T cell repertoire. CD4+ T cells upregulating both CD40 ligand and CD69 were sorted as responding cells. Adults with HIV-1 started suppressive ART while chronically infected. This record comes from a study of persistence of HIV-infected CD4 T cells. The immunoSEQ assay was version 4, run in survey mode. TCRdb keeps only in-frame clones here, not all; method: immunoSEQ multiplex PCR. Altogether more than 35,000 clones are present, approximately 86% being singletons, with the ten largest covering 1.3%. The CDR3 consists of 14 residues. CDR1 is SGHRS, CDR2 YFSETQ, per germline. The V and J ends lost 2 bases and 0 bases respectively, with 7 bases between them.

The chain couples TRBV5-1 to TRBJ2-3; D might be TRBD2 (6 bases). The sequence derives from an adult man with HIV who was CMV-seropositive. Sequenced here: CD4+ T cells sorted from PBMCs after 18-hour stimulation, sampled from a patient who received antiretroviral therapy. CDR3 DNA: TGCGCCAGCAGCTTACGGGGGAGCACAGATACGCAGTATTTT. As protein: CASSLRGSTDTQYF.